These 18 T cell receptor beta chains were all obtained from the same sample, sequenced in a study of CD8 T cells in ankylosing spondylitis. Findings and caveats of the study: There was a TCR beta motif, made of eight highly homologous variants, that appeared characteristic of ankylosing spondylitis blood.

TCRdb reanalysed the 5' RACE reads using MiXCR and keeps one entry per CDR3 protein. The table includes 750,000 to 850,000 distinct CDR3 sequences, about 10% detected once. Their cognate antigens are unknown. The material sequenced was blood, either unsorted or a sorted T cell fraction (not recorded which). Receptor source: a male donor with ankylosing spondylitis.

Only a few counts were recorded for this clonotype. The rearrangement uses TRBV20-1 and TRBJ2-2, with TRBD2 as a possible D gene (5 bases). V dropped 5 bases and J dropped 1 base, with 20 bases sitting between them. Germline values: CDR1 DFQATT, CDR2 SNEGSKA (reference sequence). This CDR3 spans 17 amino acids. DNA of the CDR3: TGCAGTGCTCGAAAGGGTTTCGGGGAGATGAACACCGGGGAGCTGTTTTTT. Translated, it gives CSARKGFGEMNTGELFF.

This clonotype appeared a few times. The rearrangement uses TRBV3-1 and TRBJ1-2; D remains unclear. The CDR3 runs 13 residues. Trimming cost V 2 bases and J 8 bases, with 12 bases left between them. The germline CDR1 and CDR2 sequences are LGHDT and YNNKEL (reference sequence). The CDR3, as DNA: TGTGCCAGCAGCCAATTCCCGGAGATGGGCTACACCTTC. It codes for CASSQFPEMGYTF.

This clonotype has more than one count but fewer than ten. The V gene is TRBV7-8, the J gene TRBJ2-7, with TRBD2 as a possible D gene (6 bases). The CDR3 is made up of 15 amino acids. With 6 bases removed from V and 2 bases from J, the gap between germline ends came to 17 bases. Germline V lookup: CDR1 SGHVS, CDR2 FQNEAQ. CDR3 nucleotides: TGTGCCAGCAGTTCGGTCGGGGACTCCCCCTACGAGCAGTACTTC. Its translation: CASSSVGDSPYEQYF.

This clonotype was counted many times. This chain joins TRBV12-3 or TRBV12-4 and TRBJ1-1; D gene ambiguous. This CDR3 contains 13 residues. The V and J ends lost 4 bases and 1 base respectively, with 7 bases between them. CDR3: CASSWKANTEAFF. CDR3 sequence (DNA): TGTGCCAGCAGTTGGAAGGCGAACACTGAAGCTTTCTTT.

DNA of the CDR3: TGTGCCAGCAGCTTATTGGGATTAGCGCCTGGAAACACCATATATTTT. Translating gives CASSLLGLAPGNTIYF. The chain uses TRBV7-2 and TRBJ1-3; unclear D gene. The CDR3 sequence is 16 residues long. With 2 bases removed from V and 2 bases from J, the gap between germline ends came to 13 bases. CDR1 and CDR2 (germline): SGHTA, FQGNSA.

The chain employs TRBV12-3 or TRBV12-4 and TRBJ2-2; perhaps TRBD2 as D (7 bases). Trimming cost V 6 bases and J 2 bases, with 19 bases left between them. The CDR3 loop spans 17 amino acids. The DNA of the CDR3 is TGTGCCAGCAGCTTGGGGGGGCGGGGGCTTAACACCGGGGAGCTGTTTTTT. Its protein is CASSLGGRGLNTGELFF.

The chain recombines TRBV24-1 with TRBJ1-2; possibly TRBD1 for D (6 bases). The CDR3 length is 14 residues. Trimming left V 1 base short and J 6 bases short, with 11 bases between. Germline V gene sequence: CDR1 KGHDR, CDR2 SFDVKD. In DNA form, the CDR3 reads TGTGCCACCAGTGATTTTAGGGGGGATCATGGCTACACCTTC. Translation gives CATSDFRGDHGYTF.

The chain is built from TRBV5-1 and TRBJ2-3, with 8 bases fitting TRBD2. The V and J ends lost 1 base and 4 bases, in that order; junction bases with no gene match: 5. This CDR3 is built from 15 residues. CDR1 is SGHRS and CDR2 is YFSETQ in the germline V gene. The CDR3 DNA is TGCGCCAGCAGCTTGAACAGCGGGAGATCAGATACGCAGTATTTT. The encoded protein is CASSLNSGRSDTQYF.

This clonotype showed up just a few times. The gene calls are TRBV4-3 and TRBJ1-1, with a tentative D call TRBD1 (5 bases). This CDR3 has 17 residues. V was clipped by 0 bases and J by 4 bases, with 18 bases between them. Per the germline V gene, CDR1 is LGHNA and CDR2 is YSLEER. The CDR3 region is CASSQDLFGGEGTEAFF. CDR3 coding DNA: TGCGCCAGCAGCCAAGATCTTTTCGGGGGAGAGGGCACTGAAGCTTTCTTT.

Written as DNA, the CDR3 is TGTGCCAGCAGTTTAAGGGACCGATCCAAAAACATTCAGTACTTC. It translates to CASSLRDRSKNIQYF. The chain uses TRBV12-3 or TRBV12-4 and TRBJ2-4; D may be TRBD1 or TRBD2 (5 bases each). The CDR3 sequence is 15 residues long. Deletions cut 2 bases from V and 2 bases from J, with 10 bases between.

The rearrangement uses TRBV20-1 and TRBJ1-3; no clear D. CDR3 size: 11 residues. Germline V lookup: CDR1 DFQATT, CDR2 SNEGSKA (reference sequence). CDR3 residues: CCPSSGNTIYF. CDR3 nucleotides: TGCTGTCCCTCGTCCGGAAACACCATATATTTT.

This clonotype was seen only a few times. The chain carries TRBV7-8 and TRBJ2-3; weak D call: TRBD2 (7 bases). V was shortened by 5 bases and J by 4 bases, with 19 bases between the two germline ends. Looked up from germline, CDR1 is SGHVS and CDR2 is FQNEAQ. The CDR3 consists of 16 residues. This chain's CDR3 is CASSMPLGGASDTQYF. CDR3 in DNA: TGTGCCAGCAGCATGCCTCTGGGGGGGGCCTCAGATACGCAGTATTTT.

This clonotype has a count of ten or more. The J gene is TRBJ1-1, the V gene TRBV6-1; D perhaps matches TRBD1 (5 bases). V was pared by 5 bases and J by 1 base, with 20 bases between. Germline CDR1 reads MNHNS; CDR2 reads SASEGT. There are 17 residues in the CDR3. The CDR3 region has the DNA TGTGCCAGCAGTCTAGGCGGGGCAGGGCTACCGAACACTGAAGCTTTCTTT. It encodes CASSLGGAGLPNTEAFF.

J is TRBJ1-1 and V is TRBV10-3, with D tentatively TRBD1 (6 bases). V lost 5 bases and J 4 bases, leaving 14 bases between the germline ends. Germline V gene sequence: CDR1 ENHRY, CDR2 SYGVKD. This CDR3 has 14 residues. The CDR3 spells CAISSQGRGTEAFF. The CDR3 DNA follows: TGTGCCATCAGTTCACAGGGACGCGGCACTGAAGCTTTCTTT.

This clonotype was found many times. One junction end does not reproduce the germline sequence, and a read error may be involved. The chain has TRBV2 and TRBJ2-1; D unresolved. Looked up from germline, CDR1 is SNHLY and CDR2 is FYNNEI. There are 11 residues in the CDR3. The CDR3 coding sequence is TGCGCCAGCAGCGAATACAATGAGCAGTTCTTC. The encoded protein is CASSEYNEQFF.

A few counts support this clonotype. The chain has TRBV20-1 and TRBJ1-2; D not certain. The CDR3 has 14 residues. Trimming stripped 3 bases from V and 4 bases from J, with 15 bases between. Germline V gene lookup returns CDR1 DFQATT and CDR2 SNEGSKA (reference sequence). The CDR3 protein is CSARAGGPGYGYTF. The CDR3 bases are TGCAGTGCTAGGGCTGGTGGCCCCGGCTATGGCTACACCTTC.

The genes are TRBV7-9 and TRBJ2-3, with D unclear. CDR1 is SEHNR and CDR2 is FQNEAQ in the germline V gene (reference sequence). Trimming cost V 5 bases and J 4 bases, with 10 bases left between them. The CDR3 spans 13 residues. The CDR3 loop is CASSPEVSDTQYF. The CDR3, as DNA: TGTGCCAGCAGCCCCGAGGTTTCAGATACGCAGTATTTT.

This clonotype appeared many times. The chain links TRBV12-3 or TRBV12-4 to TRBJ2-2; D unclear. CDR3 size: 11 residues. The V and J ends lost 6 bases and 3 bases respectively, with 2 bases between them. CDR3 sequence reads: CASSHTGELFF. CDR3 nucleotides: TGTGCCAGCAGCCACACCGGGGAGCTGTTTTTT.